This TCR beta chain derives from a study of vaccination and CD4 T cells after COVID-19. The overall study: At a median around 100 days (range 35 to 161) after diagnosis, post-COVID samples were drawn. Controls had a CEFX pool, an HIV-1 Nef pool, or no peptide added. Sampling that followed vaccination took place a median approximately 76 days after dose two, within a range of 14 to 241.

The CDR3 is 15 residues long. The trim removed 2 bases at V and 4 bases at J, leaving 8 bases unmatched. Germline V gene data show CDR1 as DFQATT and CDR2 as SNEGSKA (reference sequence). Treatment described: roughly nine-day PBMC culture with coronavirus spike peptide pools or control peptides (ViraFEST assay). The study's findings and limits: There was no significant change from about 22 to 38 median reactive clonotypes.

This clonotype was observed a handful of times. Its target is not known. CD4+ T cells that had been cultured provided DNA sequenced with the Oncomine TCR Beta short-read assay. Via MiXCR, TCRdb re-called the PCR reads, giving one row per CDR3 protein. Counted here are roughly 6,400 distinct CDR3 sequences, under 75% occurring once; the ten biggest clones make up approximately 27%. The V and J genes are TRBV20-1 and TRBJ2-3; 8 bases fit TRBD1. This TCR derives from a human donor who had recovered from COVID-19. Source material: CD4+ T cells from blood, cultured in vitro. The CDR3 DNA sequence: TGCAGTGCTAGATTCAGGGGGCTAGTAGCAGATACGCAGTATTTT. This codes for CSARFRGLVADTQYF.